A single sample gave rise to the 30 T cell receptor beta chains below, sequenced in a study of T cell repertoires in cytomegalovirus infection. MiXCR, run by TCRdb on the reads, gives a single entry per CDR3 protein. The sample consists of hundreds of thousands of distinct CDR3 sequences, about 42% of them appearing once. No antigen has been assigned to these receptors. Sequences were derived from cultured PBMCs, sampled from culture after CMV antigen stimulation. The receptors come from a human donor in good health (CMV status not recorded). Some clones in this sample may be carry-over from other donors' samples.

This chain connects TRBV7-9 to TRBJ2-5, with D possibly TRBD1 on 6 matching bases. The CDR3 has 15 residues. Germline V gives CDR1 SEHNR, CDR2 FQNEAQ (reference sequence). Trimming removed 5 bases at V and 4 bases at J, with 17 bases between. This CDR3 reads CASSEYREDLETQYF. DNA of the CDR3: TGTGCCAGCAGCGAGTACAGGGAAGATTTAGAGACCCAGTACTTC.

The chain employs TRBV7-2 and TRBJ2-7; D remains ambiguous. With 5 bases removed from V and 5 bases from J, the gap between germline ends came to 16 bases. Germline CDR1 is SGHTA and CDR2 is FQGNSA. The length of the CDR3 is 14 residues. CDR3 protein: CASSPWNLSDEQYF. CDR3 DNA sequence: TGTGCCAGCAGCCCGTGGAACTTATCGGACGAGCAGTACTTC.

This clonotype has more than one count but fewer than ten. The V and J genes are TRBV7-2 and TRBJ1-2, with D possibly TRBD1 on 6 matching bases. Germline assignment: CDR1 SGHTA and CDR2 FQGNSA. Deletions cut 1 base from V and 0 bases from J, with 15 bases between. The CDR3 runs to 17 residues. The DNA of the CDR3 is TGTGCCAGCAGCTTAGGTCTGGGGGCCTTAGCTAACTATGGCTACACCTTC. It is translated as CASSLGLGALANYGYTF.

The chain is built from TRBV7-2 and TRBJ2-1; 12 bases are shared with TRBD2. There are 19 residues in the CDR3. Germline values: CDR1 SGHTA, CDR2 FQGNSA. Trimming cost V 5 bases and J 0 bases; bases outside gene matches: 11. For the CDR3, the DNA is TGTGCCAGCAGCCTGTCCCTCTCTAGCGGGAGGGCCTCCTACAATGAGCAGTTCTTC. Protein: CASSLSLSSGRASYNEQFF.

The genes are TRBV18 and TRBJ1-1; D ambiguous. Trimming removed 3 bases from V and 3 bases from J, with 11 bases in between. This CDR3 contains 14 residues. The germline CDR1 and CDR2 sequences are KGHSH and LQKENI. CDR3 sequence (DNA): TGTGCCAGCTCACCCCAGCAGTGGGACACTGAAGCTTTCTTT. The encoded protein is CASSPQQWDTEAFF.

This clonotype was seen a handful of times. The chain uses TRBV11-2 and TRBJ1-2, with 7 bases matching TRBD1. The CDR3 has 14 residues. CDR1 is SGHAT, CDR2 FQNNGV, per germline. The V and J ends lost 3 bases and 6 bases, in that order; junction bases with no gene match: 7. In nucleotides, the CDR3 is TGTGCCAGCAGCTTCAATTACAGGGGAGATGGCTACACCTTC. Protein sequence: CASSFNYRGDGYTF.

This clonotype was seen a handful of times. The V and J genes are TRBV12-3 or TRBV12-4 and TRBJ2-1; a weak D match, TRBD1 (6 bases). CDR3 size: 13 residues. The V end was cut by 8 bases, the J end by 2 bases, with 10 bases between. For the CDR3, the DNA is TGTGCCAGCGCTCGGGACACCTACAATGAGCAGTTCTTC. Protein sequence: CASARDTYNEQFF.

This chain joins TRBV27 and TRBJ2-7, with 8 bases lining up with TRBD2. Germline-derived CDR1 and CDR2 are MNHEY and SMNVEV (reference sequence). The CDR3 contains 15 residues. With 10 bases clipped from V and 3 bases from J, the junction kept 14 bases outside the gene matches. The CDR3 coding sequence is TGTGCCACCCAGCCTTCGGGGGGGCTTCACTACGAGCAGTACTTC. This sequence encodes CATQPSGGLHYEQYF.

This CDR3 is CASSPEVYQETQYF. The CDR3 nucleotides read TGTGCCAGCAGCCCGGAGGTATACCAAGAGACCCAGTACTTC. The genes are TRBV11-2 and TRBJ2-5; D perhaps matches TRBD2 (5 bases). This CDR3 spans 14 amino acids. The V end was cut by 5 bases, the J end by 0 bases, with 10 bases between. Germline CDR1 reads SGHAT; CDR2 reads FQNNGV.

This clonotype has just a few counts. V usage is TRBV18 and J usage is TRBJ1-6; TRBD1 aligns across 8 bases. Germline lookup yields CDR1 KGHSH and CDR2 LQKENI. Trimming took 3 bases from V and 0 from J; bases not matched to a gene: 7. This CDR3 contains 18 residues. The CDR3 bases are TGTGCCAGCTCACCTGACAGGGGCCGGAGCTCCTATAATTCACCCCTCCACTTT. Protein product: CASSPDRGRSSYNSPLHF.

A few counts support this clonotype. This chain links TRBV6-5 with TRBJ1-1; D gene ambiguous. Germline V gives CDR1 MNHEY, CDR2 SVGAGI. The CDR3 extends over 15 amino acids. V lost 0 bases and J lost 1, with 9 bases in between. In nucleotides, the CDR3 is TGTGCCAGCAGTTACTCACTCCTTCAGAACACTGAAGCTTTCTTT. It translates to CASSYSLLQNTEAFF.

CDR3 region: CASSLVGTRTEAFF. For the CDR3, the DNA is TGTGCCAGCAGCTTAGTAGGTACTAGGACTGAAGCTTTCTTT. The chain links TRBV11-2 to TRBJ1-1; unclear D gene. This CDR3 spans 14 amino acids. Germline V gene data show CDR1 as SGHAT and CDR2 as FQNNGV. The V end lost 1 base, the J end lost 5 bases, and 11 bases lay between the germline ends. Looking up the rest from reference TRBV11-2 and TRBJ1-1 gives the full variable domain: EAGVAQSPRYKIIEKRQSVAFWCNPISGHATLYWYQQILGQGPKLLIQFQNNGVVDDSQLPKDRFSAERLKGVDSTLKIQPAKLEDSAVYLCASSLVGTRTEAFFGQGTRLTVV.

Details on this clonotype: One junction end disagrees with the germline gene, perhaps due to a read error. The V and J genes are TRBV4-1 and TRBJ1-3, with 8 bases fitting TRBD1. The CDR3 is 17 residues long. Germline CDR1 reads MGHRA; CDR2 reads YSYEKL. CDR3 loop: CASSQVSGGRSGNTIYF. The CDR3, as DNA: TGTGCCAGCAGCCAAGTGTCAGGGGGCCGCTCTGGAAACACCATATATTTT.

This clonotype was seen a few times. This sequence joins TRBV10-3 and TRBJ1-3, with D unclear. CDR1 and CDR2 from the germline V gene are ENHRY and SYGVKD. V was cut by 2 bases and J by 3 bases, with 8 bases left in between. The CDR3 runs to 14 residues. This CDR3 reads CAISEPSRGNTIYF. CDR3 sequence (DNA): TGTGCCATCAGTGAGCCGTCCCGTGGAAACACCATATATTTT.

About this clonotype itself: Sequence at one end of the junction differs from germline and may be a read error. The chain couples TRBV20-1 to TRBJ2-3, with unresolved D. This CDR3 is built from 14 residues. Germline V CDR1 and CDR2: DFQATT, SNEGSKA (reference sequence). The CDR3 DNA sequence: TGCAGTGCAAGAGAAGCTTTTAGCACAGATACGCAGTATTTT. It is translated as CSAREAFSTDTQYF.

J is TRBJ2-5 and V is TRBV6-5; 11 positions agree with TRBD2. Germline loops: CDR1 MNHEY, CDR2 SVGAGI. V was pared by 3 bases and J by 1 base, with 4 bases of the junction left unmatched. The CDR3 has 16 amino acids. Here the CDR3 reads CASSYTSGGSQETQYF. Here the CDR3 DNA reads TGTGCCAGCAGTTATACTAGCGGGGGCTCCCAAGAGACCCAGTACTTC.

J is TRBJ1-1 and V is TRBV7-4, with a tentative D call TRBD1 (5 bases). Germline V CDR1 and CDR2: SGHVT, SQSDAQ. V was shortened by 4 bases and J by 1 base, with 10 bases between the two germline ends. CDR3 length equals 14 residues. CDR3 coding DNA: TGTGCCAGCAGCTCCAACAGGAGGAACACTGAAGCTTTCTTT. Protein: CASSSNRRNTEAFF.

Note on this clonotype: Since a much larger clone is just one base distant, this may be a read error. V is TRBV7-2 and J is TRBJ2-6; 9 bases are shared with TRBD1. V lost 4 bases and J lost 1; bases outside the gene matches: 8. Germline CDR1 reads SGHTA; CDR2 reads FQGNSA. The CDR3 consists of 18 residues. The CDR3 sequence: CASSSGQGSTSGANVLTF. The CDR3 DNA reads as TGTGCCAGCAGCTCCGGACAGGGGAGTACGTCTGGGGCCAACGTCCTGACTTTC.

This clonotype has only a few counts. One junction end disagrees with the germline gene, perhaps due to a read error. V is TRBV7-8 and J is TRBJ2-6; D is uncertain. Looked up from germline, CDR1 is SGHVS and CDR2 is FQNEAQ. CDR3 length: 13 amino acids. The CDR3 DNA reads TGTGCCAGCCGCTTCCCTGGGGCCAACGTCCTGACTTTC. Its protein is CASRFPGANVLTF. Complete variable domain (other parts from reference TRBV7-8 and TRBJ2-6): GAGVSQSPRYKVAKRGQDVALRCDPISGHVSLFWYQQALGQGPEFLTYFQNEAQLDKSGLPSDRFFAERPEGSVSTLKIQRTQQEDSAVYLCASRFPGANVLTFGAGSRLTVL.

V usage is TRBV20-1 and J usage is TRBJ1-1; 7 positions agree with TRBD1. J was trimmed by 0 bases and V by 5 bases; bases with no gene match: 9. CDR3 length: 15 amino acids. Per the germline V gene, CDR1 is DFQATT and CDR2 is SNEGSKA (reference sequence). CDR3 bases: TGCAGTGCTCAGGGGGACAGCCACTTGAACACTGAAGCTTTCTTT. Translating it yields CSAQGDSHLNTEAFF.

The chain recombines TRBV25-1 with TRBJ2-5; D ambiguous. Looked up from germline, CDR1 is MGHDK and CDR2 is SYGVNS. Trimming shortened V by 2 bases and J by 0 bases, and 7 bases separated the two germline ends. CDR3 length: 14 amino acids. The CDR3 DNA sequence: TGTGCCAGCAGTGAAATAAGGGACCAAGAGACCCAGTACTTC. Protein sequence: CASSEIRDQETQYF. The full variable domain, completed using reference TRBV25-1 and TRBJ2-5, is EADIYQTPRYLVIGTGKKITLECSQTMGHDKMYWYQQDPGMELHLIHYSYGVNSTEKGDLSSESTVSRIRTEHFPLTLESARPSHTSQYLCASSEIRDQETQYFGPGTRLLVL.

This clonotype has just a few counts. CDR3: CASSFGTSAGDTQYF. The CDR3 nucleotides read TGTGCCAGCAGCTTCGGGACTAGCGCTGGAGATACGCAGTATTTT. J is TRBJ2-3 and V is TRBV7-9, with 10 bases lining up with TRBD2. Germline V lookup: CDR1 SEHNR, CDR2 FQNEAQ (reference sequence). There are 15 residues in the CDR3. The junction had 5 bases not matched to a gene; V was cut back by 3 bases and J by 5 bases.

This clonotype showed up just a few times. The V and J genes are TRBV4-3 and TRBJ2-1; no firm D call. This CDR3 has 16 amino acids. Per germline, CDR1 LGHNA and CDR2 YSLEER. Trimming left V 0 bases short and J 3 bases short, with 12 bases between. The CDR3 DNA reads as TGCGCCAGCAGCCAAGATTATTCCAGGTTCTACAATGAGCAGTTCTTC. Translation: CASSQDYSRFYNEQFF.

The CDR3 region has the DNA TGTGCCAGCAGCCCAGCCTGGTTGGGGGCCCAAGAGACCCAGTACTTC. Translating gives CASSPAWLGAQETQYF. The V and J genes are TRBV7-9 and TRBJ2-5, with D possibly TRBD1 on 6 matching bases. The germline V gene encodes CDR1 SEHNR and CDR2 FQNEAQ (reference sequence). Deletions cut 5 bases from V and 1 base from J, with 17 bases between. This CDR3 contains 16 residues.

At least ten counts were recorded for this clonotype. The rearrangement links TRBV7-2 to TRBJ2-6; tentatively, D is TRBD1 (6 bases). The CDR3 covers 15 residues. Per germline, CDR1 SGHTA and CDR2 FQGNSA. Trimming cost V 1 base and J 2 bases, with 6 bases left between them. The CDR3 protein is CASSLGGPGANVLTF. The DNA for the CDR3 is TGTGCCAGCAGCTTAGGGGGGCCTGGGGCCAACGTCCTGACTTTC.

This clonotype was observed a few times. This chain uses TRBV11-2 with TRBJ2-1; tentatively, D is TRBD2 (5 bases). V was shortened by 5 bases and J by 1 base, with 12 bases between the two germline ends. In germline, CDR1 is SGHAT, CDR2 FQNNGV. This CDR3 is built from 15 residues. CDR3 loop: CASSVVDYSYNEQFF. CDR3 coding DNA: TGTGCCAGCAGCGTGGTAGACTATTCCTACAATGAGCAGTTCTTC.

This clonotype has only a few counts. The chain is built from TRBV10-3 and TRBJ2-2; tentatively, D is TRBD2 (6 bases). The CDR3 length is 19 residues. CDR1 and CDR2 from the germline V gene are ENHRY and SYGVKD. V lost 1 base to trimming and J lost 2 bases, with 20 bases between them. CDR3 nucleotides: TGTGCCATCAGTGAGTTGAGAAACGGCGGCGGGATCAACACCGGGGAGCTGTTTTTT. Translation: CAISELRNGGGINTGELFF.

CDR3 DNA sequence: TGTGCCAGCAGCTTAGGGGGACAGGGACGCGTAAGGGGCTACACCTTC. Translation: CASSLGGQGRVRGYTF. This rearrangement joins TRBV7-6 to TRBJ1-2; 9 positions agree with TRBD1. Trimming at V came to 1 base and at J to 8 bases, leaving 11 bases not matched to a gene. This CDR3 region has 16 residues. Germline V gives CDR1 SGHVS, CDR2 FNYEAQ.

The CDR3 sequence is CASSSTYGLAGGETQYF. DNA for the CDR3: TGTGCCAGCAGCTCCACCTACGGACTAGCGGGGGGGGAGACCCAGTACTTC. The chain combines TRBV7-2 with TRBJ2-5; 15 positions match TRBD2. V trimming: 4 bases; J trimming: 5 bases; junction bases outside the gene matches: 8. The CDR3 runs 17 residues. The germline gives CDR1 SGHTA, CDR2 FQGNSA.

V is TRBV20-1 and J is TRBJ2-1; 12 bases are shared with TRBD2. Losses at the gene ends were 4 bases for V and 7 bases for J; bases not matched to a gene: 5. The germline gives CDR1 DFQATT, CDR2 SNEGSKA (reference sequence). The CDR3 spans 14 residues. The CDR3 coding sequence is TGCAGTGCTACGGGACTAGCGGGCAGGAATGAGCAGTTCTTC. Translated: CSATGLAGRNEQFF.